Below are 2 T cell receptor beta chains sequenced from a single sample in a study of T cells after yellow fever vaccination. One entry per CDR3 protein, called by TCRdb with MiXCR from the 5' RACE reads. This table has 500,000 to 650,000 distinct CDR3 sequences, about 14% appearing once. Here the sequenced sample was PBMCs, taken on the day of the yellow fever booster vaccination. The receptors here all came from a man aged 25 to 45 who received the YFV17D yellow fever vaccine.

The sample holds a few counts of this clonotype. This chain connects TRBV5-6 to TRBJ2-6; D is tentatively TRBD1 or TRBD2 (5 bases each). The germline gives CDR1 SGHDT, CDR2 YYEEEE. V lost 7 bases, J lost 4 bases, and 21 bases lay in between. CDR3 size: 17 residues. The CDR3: CASETGPNWDGANVLTF. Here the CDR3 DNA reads TGTGCCAGCGAAACCGGGCCCAATTGGGACGGGGCCAACGTCCTGACTTTC.

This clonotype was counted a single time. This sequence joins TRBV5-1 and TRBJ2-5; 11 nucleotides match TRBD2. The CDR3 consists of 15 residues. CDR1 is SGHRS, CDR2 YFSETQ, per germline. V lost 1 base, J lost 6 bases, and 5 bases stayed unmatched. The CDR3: CASSLTSGSRQTQYF. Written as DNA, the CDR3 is TGCGCCAGCAGCTTGACTAGCGGGAGTCGGCAGACCCAGTACTTC.